This T cell receptor (beta chain) was identified in a study of T cells in pancreatic ductal adenocarcinoma. Study results and caveats: The resected pancreatic cancer cohort was biased toward the minority with early-stage disease. Tumor-versus-blood clonality comparisons may be biased toward lower tumor diversity.

Turning to this clone: Its target is unknown.

This CDR3 has 13 residues. V lost 4 bases and J 10 bases, leaving 11 bases between the germline ends. CDR1 SGHNT and CDR2 YENEEA come from the germline V gene. The repertoire was sequenced with immunoSEQ multiplex PCR; TCRdb's copy has only in-frame clones and lacks some. The profile covers almost 5,500 clones, with about 72% appearing a single time and approximately 10% taken by the ten largest. The selected patients with pancreatic ductal adenocarcinoma had surgery but no neoadjuvant therapy. The sample consisted of pancreatic tumor tissue. The receptor was isolated from a human donor with pancreatic ductal adenocarcinoma. V and J are TRBV11-3 and TRBJ1-6; tentative D call: TRBD1 (6 bases). As DNA, the CDR3 is TGTGCCAGCAGCTCAGGGGCGAAGTCACCCCTCCACTTT. Residues: CASSSGAKSPLHF.